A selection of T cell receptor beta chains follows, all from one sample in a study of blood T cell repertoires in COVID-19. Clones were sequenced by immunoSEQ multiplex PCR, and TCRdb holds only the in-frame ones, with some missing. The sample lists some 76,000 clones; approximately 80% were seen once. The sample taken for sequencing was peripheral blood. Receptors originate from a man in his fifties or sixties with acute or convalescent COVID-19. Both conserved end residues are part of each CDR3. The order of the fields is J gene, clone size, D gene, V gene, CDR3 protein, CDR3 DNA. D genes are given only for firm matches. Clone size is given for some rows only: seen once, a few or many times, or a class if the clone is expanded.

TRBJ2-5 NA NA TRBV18 CASSPQGETQYF TGTGCCAGCTCACCCCAGGGGGAGACCCAGTACTTC
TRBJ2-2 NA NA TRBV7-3 CASSSPGGTGELFF TGTGCCAGCAGCTCCCCAGGGGGGACCGGGGAGCTGTTTTTT
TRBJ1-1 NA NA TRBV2 CASRVGGEAFF TGTGCCAGTCGGGTCGGGGGTGAAGCTTTCTTT
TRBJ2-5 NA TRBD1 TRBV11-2 CASSFAGTGGGRETQYF TGTGCCAGCAGCTTCGCCGGGACAGGGGGCGGGAGAGAGACCCAGTACTTC
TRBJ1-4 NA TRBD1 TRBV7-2 CASSLKASRGEKLFF TGTGCCAGCAGCTTGAAGGCCTCCAGGGGGGAAAAACTGTTTTTT
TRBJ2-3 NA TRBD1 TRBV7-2 CASSPAGTGTDTQYF TGTGCCAGCAGCCCTGCCGGGACAGGGACAGATACGCAGTATTTT
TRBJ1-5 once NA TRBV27 CASTGGGGQPQHF TGTGCCAGCACCGGGGGGGGAGGTCAGCCCCAGCATTTT
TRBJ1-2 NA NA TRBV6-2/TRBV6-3 CASSYTNRPKGGYTF TGTGCCAGCAGTTATACCAACAGGCCTAAGGGTGGCTACACCTTC
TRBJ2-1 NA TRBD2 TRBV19 CASSIGRSSGSYDEQFF TGTGCCAGTAGTATTGGGCGGAGTAGCGGGAGTTATGATGAGCAGTTCTTC
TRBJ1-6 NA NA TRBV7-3 CASSNDRNSPLHF TGTGCCAGCAGCAACGACAGAAATTCACCCCTCCACTTT
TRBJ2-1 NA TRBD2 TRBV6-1 CASSGRLAKGYNEQFF TGTGCCAGCAGTGGCCGACTAGCGAAGGGCTACAATGAGCAGTTCTTC
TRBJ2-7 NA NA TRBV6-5 CASSYERAPYEQYF TGTGCCAGCAGTTACGAGAGGGCCCCCTACGAGCAGTACTTC
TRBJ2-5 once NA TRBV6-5 CASSRFWAGRETQYF TGTGCCAGCAGCCGATTTTGGGCGGGAAGGGAGACCCAGTACTTC
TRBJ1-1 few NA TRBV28 CASIHGSHTEAFF TGTGCCAGCATCCACGGGAGCCACACTGAAGCTTTCTTT
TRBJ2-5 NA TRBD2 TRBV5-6 CASSRALAGGVQETQYF TGTGCCAGCAGCCGGGCATTGGCGGGGGGAGTCCAAGAGACCCAGTACTTC
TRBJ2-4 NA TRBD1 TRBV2 CASRRTGGSKNIQYF TGTGCCAGCAGGAGGACAGGGGGATCGAAAAACATTCAGTACTTC
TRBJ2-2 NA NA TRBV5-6 CASSSGLHTGELFF TGTGCCAGCAGCTCGGGACTCCACACCGGGGAGCTGTTTTTT
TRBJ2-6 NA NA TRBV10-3 CAISDGRGSGANVLTF TGTGCCATCAGTGACGGCAGGGGCTCTGGGGCCAACGTCCTGACTTTC
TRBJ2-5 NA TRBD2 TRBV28 CASSSLAAPGGGLFLKTQYF TGTGCCAGCAGTAGTTTAGCCGCTCCCGGGGGAGGGCTGTTCTTAAAGACCCAGTACTTC
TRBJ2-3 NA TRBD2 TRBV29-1 CSVESASGSPDTQYF TGCAGCGTTGAATCGGCTAGCGGGAGCCCAGATACGCAGTATTTT
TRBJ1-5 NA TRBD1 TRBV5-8 CASSRTDRVGQPQHF TGTGCCAGCAGCCGGACGGACAGGGTAGGTCAGCCCCAGCATTTT
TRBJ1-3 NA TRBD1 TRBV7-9 CASSPGTGSGNTIYF TGTGCCAGCAGCCCCGGGACAGGGTCTGGAAACACCATATATTTT
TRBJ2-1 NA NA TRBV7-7 CASSPGSQGSYNEQFF TGTGCCAGCAGCCCTGGGTCCCAGGGGTCCTACAATGAGCAGTTCTTC
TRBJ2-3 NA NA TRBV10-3 CATWRESEGASTQYF TGTGCCACATGGAGGGAATCCGAGGGGGCTTCCACGCAGTATTTT
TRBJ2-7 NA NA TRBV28 CASSIRQVSSYEQYF TGTGCCAGCAGTATCCGACAGGTGTCCTCCTACGAGCAGTACTTC
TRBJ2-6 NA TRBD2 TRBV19 CASKTGGGKSGANVLTF TGTGCCAGTAAAACGGGCGGGGGGAAATCTGGGGCCAACGTCCTGACTTTC
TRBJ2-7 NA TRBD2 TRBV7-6 CASSFRREGSYEQYF TGTGCCAGCAGCTTTAGGCGGGAGGGCTCCTACGAGCAGTACTTC
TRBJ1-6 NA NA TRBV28 CASLTGELYNSPLHF TGTGCCAGCTTGACAGGCGAACTCTATAATTCACCCCTCCACTTT
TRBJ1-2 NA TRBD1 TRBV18 CASSQGAGYGYTF TGTGCCAGCTCACAGGGGGCGGGCTATGGCTACACCTTC
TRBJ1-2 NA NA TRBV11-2 CASSLEGYANYGYTF TGTGCCAGCAGCTTAGAGGGCTACGCTAACTATGGCTACACCTTC
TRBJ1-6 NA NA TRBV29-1 CSVQSGTYNSPLHF TGCAGCGTTCAGTCCGGGACCTATAATTCACCCCTCCACTTT
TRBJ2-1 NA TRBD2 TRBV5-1 CASSLELAGSTQEQFF TGCGCCAGCAGCTTGGAGCTAGCGGGGAGCACTCAGGAGCAGTTCTTC
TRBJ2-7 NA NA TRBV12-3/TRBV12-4 CASTTDTAYEQYF TGTGCCAGCACCACGGACACCGCCTACGAGCAGTACTTC
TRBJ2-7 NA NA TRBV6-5 CASTTRDFHSQQYF TGTGCCAGCACAACTCGGGACTTCCATTCTCAGCAGTACTTC
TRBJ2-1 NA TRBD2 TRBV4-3 CASSQDTGGALPRVF TGCGCCAGCAGCCAAGATACCGGGGGGGCCCTCCCTCGGGTCTTC
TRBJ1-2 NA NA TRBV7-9 CASSLRGHTGSYGYTF TGTGCCAGCAGCTTAAGGGGTCATACAGGAAGCTATGGCTACACCTTC
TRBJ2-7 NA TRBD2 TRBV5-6 CASSGPPPSGITYEQYF TGTGCCAGCAGCGGGCCCCCCCCTAGCGGGATTACCTACGAGCAGTACTTC
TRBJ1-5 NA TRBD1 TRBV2 CASSRTGGVGQPQHF TGTGCCAGCAGCCGGACAGGGGGCGTGGGACAGCCCCAGCATTTT
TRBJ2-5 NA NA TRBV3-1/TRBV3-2 CASSQPLTQYQETQYF TGTGCCAGCAGCCAACCTCTGACTCAGTACCAAGAGACCCAGTACTTC
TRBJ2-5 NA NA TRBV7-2 CASSAGLPGRETQYF TGTGCCAGCAGCGCAGGATTGCCCGGCAGGGAGACCCAGTACTTC
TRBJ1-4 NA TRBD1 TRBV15 CATSPRQGVNEKLFF TGTGCCACCAGCCCCCGACAGGGGGTTAATGAAAAACTGTTTTTT